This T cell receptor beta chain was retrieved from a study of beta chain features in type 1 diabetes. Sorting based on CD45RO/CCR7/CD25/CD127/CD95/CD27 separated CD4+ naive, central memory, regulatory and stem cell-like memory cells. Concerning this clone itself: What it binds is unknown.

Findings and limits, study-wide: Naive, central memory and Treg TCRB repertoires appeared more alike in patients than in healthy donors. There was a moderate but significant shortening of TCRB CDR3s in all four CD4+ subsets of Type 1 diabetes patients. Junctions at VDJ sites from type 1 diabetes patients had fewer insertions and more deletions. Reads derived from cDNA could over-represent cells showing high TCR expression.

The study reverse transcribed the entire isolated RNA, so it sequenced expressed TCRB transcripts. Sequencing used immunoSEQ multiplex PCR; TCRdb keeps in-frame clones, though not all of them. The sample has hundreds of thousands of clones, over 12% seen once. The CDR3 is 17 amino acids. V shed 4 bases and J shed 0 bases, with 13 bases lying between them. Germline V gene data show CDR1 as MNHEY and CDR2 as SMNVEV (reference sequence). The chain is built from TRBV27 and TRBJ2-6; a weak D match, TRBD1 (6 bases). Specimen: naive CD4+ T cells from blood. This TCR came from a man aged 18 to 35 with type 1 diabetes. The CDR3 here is CASSSLDRISGANVLTF. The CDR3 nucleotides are TGTGCCAGCAGTTCCCTTGACAGGATCTCTGGGGCCAACGTCCTGACTTTC.